A single sample gave rise to the 3 T cell receptor beta chains below, sequenced in a study of regulatory T cells in long-lasting Graves disease. The time point was: newly diagnosed GD, antithyroid drugs for less than 3 months. RNA extracted from PBMCs served as the sequencing template. TCR beta libraries were built with iRepertoire HTBI primers and Arm-PCR of CDR3 regions. MiXCR, run by TCRdb on the multiplex PCR reads, gives a single entry per CDR3 protein. Of some 340,000 distinct CDR3 sequences detected, approximately 12% appear once; the ten largest clones hold 15% to 20%. These data were also reused for a study on T cells in Graves' hyperthyroidism and ophthalmopathy.

The specimen comprised peripheral blood mononuclear cells (PBMCs), sampled at new diagnosis, from a patient treated with antithyroid drugs. All receptors derive from a young woman with Graves disease.

This clonotype has ten or more counts. J is TRBJ1-3 and V is TRBV19; D is ambiguous. Between the trimmed V and J ends, which lost 8 bases and 1 base, there was a span of 6 bases. This CDR3 has 12 amino acids. The germline V gene encodes CDR1 LNHDA and CDR2 SQIVND (reference sequence). The CDR3 region is CASGQSGNTIYF. The CDR3 DNA sequence: TGTGCCAGTGGCCAATCTGGAAACACCATATATTTT.

The chain uses TRBV10-3 and TRBJ2-3, with TRBD2 matching 8 bases. The V gene end was trimmed by 11 bases and the J gene end by 4 bases; junction bases not matched to a gene: 11. The CDR3 extends over 14 amino acids. Germline loops: CDR1 ENHRY, CDR2 SYGVKD. DNA for the CDR3: TGTGCCGTCCAGGTGCGGGGGGCCCCAGATACGCAGTATTTT. This sequence encodes CAVQVRGAPDTQYF.

The table lists this clonotype with many counts. The rearrangement uses TRBV10-3 and TRBJ1-1; TRBD1 aligns across 11 bases. Per germline, CDR1 ENHRY and CDR2 SYGVKD. The CDR3 is made up of 17 amino acids. V dropped 6 bases and J dropped 3; count of bases not matched to a gene: 12. The CDR3 here is CAIRKHQSGQGDTEAFF. The CDR3 nucleotides read TGTGCCATCAGAAAGCATCAGTCGGGACAGGGGGACACTGAAGCTTTCTTT.